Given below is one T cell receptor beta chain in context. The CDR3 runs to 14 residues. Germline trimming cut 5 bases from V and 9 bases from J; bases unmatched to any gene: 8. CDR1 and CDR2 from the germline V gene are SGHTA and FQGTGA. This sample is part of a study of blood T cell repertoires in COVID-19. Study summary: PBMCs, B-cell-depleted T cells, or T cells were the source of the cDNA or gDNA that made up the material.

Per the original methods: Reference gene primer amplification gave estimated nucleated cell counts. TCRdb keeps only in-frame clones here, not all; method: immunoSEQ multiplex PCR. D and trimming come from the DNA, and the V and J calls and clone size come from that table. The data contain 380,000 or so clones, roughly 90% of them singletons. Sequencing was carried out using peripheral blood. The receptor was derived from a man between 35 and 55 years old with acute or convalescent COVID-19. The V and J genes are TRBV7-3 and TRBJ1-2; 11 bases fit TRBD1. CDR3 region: CASSRTGGEVSYTF. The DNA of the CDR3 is TGTGCCAGCAGCCGGACAGGGGGCGAAGTCAGCTACACCTTC.